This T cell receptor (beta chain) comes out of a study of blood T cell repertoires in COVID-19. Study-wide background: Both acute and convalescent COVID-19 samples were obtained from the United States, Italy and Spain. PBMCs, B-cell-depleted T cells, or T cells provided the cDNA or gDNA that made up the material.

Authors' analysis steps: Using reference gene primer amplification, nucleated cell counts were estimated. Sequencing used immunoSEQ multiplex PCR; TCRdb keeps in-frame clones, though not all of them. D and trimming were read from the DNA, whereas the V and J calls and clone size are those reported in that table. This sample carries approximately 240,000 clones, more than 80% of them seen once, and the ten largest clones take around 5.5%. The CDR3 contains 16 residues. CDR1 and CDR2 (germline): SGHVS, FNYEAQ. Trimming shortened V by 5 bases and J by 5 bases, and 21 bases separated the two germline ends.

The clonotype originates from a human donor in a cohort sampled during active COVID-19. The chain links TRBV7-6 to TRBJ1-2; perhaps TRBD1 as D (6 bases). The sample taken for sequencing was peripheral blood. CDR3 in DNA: TGTGCCAGCAGCCGTGAACAGGGCGGGGGATTTTATGGCTACACCTTC. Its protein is CASSREQGGGFYGYTF.